The rows below give T cell receptor beta chains drawn from one sample of a study of T cells in Graves' hyperthyroidism and ophthalmopathy. TCRdb called the multiplex PCR reads again in MiXCR, with one record for every CDR3 protein. The sample shows around 700,000 distinct CDR3 sequences, about 17% of them seen only once. Sequencing used blood. Source of these receptors: a woman aged 50 to 60 with Graves' hyperthyroidism that later progressed to Graves' ophthalmopathy. The CDR3 runs from the conserved cysteine through the conserved F or W. The order of the fields is V gene, J gene, clone size, CDR3 protein. Some rows have no size entry. The others give once, few or many, or a class for an expanded clone.

TRBV27	TRBJ1-5	few	CASSQGQGGTPQHF
TRBV6-1	TRBJ1-2	NA	CASTPSLTYGYTF
TRBV20-1	TRBJ2-7	many	CSAQAGSSEQYF
TRBV29-1	TRBJ1-2	NA	CSVEDLGFQGGYTF
TRBV29-1	TRBJ1-1	many	CSAQQGEAFF
TRBV9	TRBJ2-2	few	CASSVGEDGELFF
TRBV4-1	TRBJ2-5	many	CASSPRDPGGPETQYF
TRBV3-1	TRBJ2-1	many	CASSQDQVGGNEQFF
TRBV20-1	TRBJ1-2	NA	CSAPPGQGLGYTF
TRBV10-3	TRBJ1-6	NA	CAIGVGRQGNSPLHF
TRBV20-1	TRBJ2-2	few	CSARDWQGANTGELFF
TRBV29-1	TRBJ2-3	NA	CSVARRAAGGTDTQYF
TRBV2	TRBJ1-5	many	CASSGGQGGSNQPQHF
TRBV6-1	TRBJ2-3	many	CASSEGHTGADTQYF
TRBV18	TRBJ1-5	many	CASSPKQYNQPQHF
TRBV20-1	TRBJ1-1	NA	CSATGDNLGGEAFF
TRBV12-3/TRBV12-4	TRBJ1-5	NA	CASSLWAGINQPQHF
TRBV3-1	TRBJ2-3	many	CASSQEISGRPDTQYF
TRBV6-1	TRBJ1-5	few	CASSEASEGWKPQHF
TRBV6-5	TRBJ2-7	few	CASSYDSRQGSYEQYF
TRBV30	TRBJ1-3	many	CAWSDGRNTIYF
TRBV5-4	TRBJ2-1	NA	CASSPGGTSVNEQFF
TRBV30	TRBJ2-3	NA	CAWGLATDTQYF
TRBV5-1	TRBJ1-1	many	CASSFGTGEEAFF
TRBV20-1	TRBJ1-1	once	CSATLDSMNTEAFF
TRBV7-9	TRBJ2-1	few	CASSSTGTGSNEQFF
TRBV12-3/TRBV12-4	TRBJ1-1	few	CASSLGIHTEAFF
TRBV12-3/TRBV12-4	TRBJ1-6	few	CASSSRQGNSPLHF
TRBV11-2	TRBJ2-3	many	CASSLRGGLSSTDTQYF
TRBV6-1	TRBJ2-7	NA	CASSRGTESSYEQYF
TRBV2	TRBJ1-5	many	CASSGDRGLNQPQHF
TRBV15	TRBJ1-6	NA	CATSRVQDSLHF
TRBV20-1	TRBJ2-1	many	CSASGGPYNEQFF
TRBV9	TRBJ2-3	NA	CASRGEGTDTQYF
TRBV27	TRBJ2-4	NA	CASSWGGGGENIQYF
TRBV5-6	TRBJ2-5	NA	CASSLGQEGETQYF
TRBV20-1	TRBJ2-5	few	CSARGRGPQETQYF
TRBV7-8	TRBJ2-5	NA	CASSSPPDRVPRETQYF
TRBV7-8	TRBJ1-1	many	CASSFGDREAFF
TRBV10-2	TRBJ2-1	few	CASTGGLDNEQFF
TRBV29-1	TRBJ1-1	many	CSVEPGENTEAFF
TRBV29-1	TRBJ2-5	NA	CSAGGRKETQYF
TRBV7-9	TRBJ1-1	few	CASSLFEGLVAFF
TRBV2	TRBJ1-4	many	CASRGGQGPNEKLFF
TRBV6-1	TRBJ1-3	many	CASSARTYGNTIYF
TRBV30	TRBJ2-3	many	CAWSVQRTSGGVDTQYF
TRBV7-2	TRBJ2-5	many	CASSLATWEWETQYF
TRBV7-9	TRBJ2-7	many	CASSLKRKIPYDELYF
TRBV2	TRBJ2-7	many	CASSEEAALKYEQYF
TRBV6-1	TRBJ2-1	many	CASRELGYNEQFF
TRBV6-1	TRBJ2-7	many	CASSAGLESYEQYF
TRBV29-1	TRBJ1-4	many	CSAAGSSNEKLFF
TRBV4-1	TRBJ2-7	few	CASSQIGTVNEQYF
TRBV20-1	TRBJ2-5	NA	CSAPSGPDWSETQYF
TRBV12-3/TRBV12-4	TRBJ2-3	many	CASREVGTGGYTQYF
TRBV6-1	TRBJ2-3	few	CASRVTSGGADTQYF
TRBV5-1	TRBJ1-6	many	CASSLEGSSYNSPLHF
TRBV5-1	TRBJ2-1	many	CASSTDRSSYNEQFF
TRBV2	TRBJ1-6	NA	CASSDRSGKNSPLHF
TRBV6-6	TRBJ2-5	NA	CASSYSRTGRETQYF